What follows are 18 T cell receptor beta chains derived from one specimen sequenced in a study of long-term antiretroviral therapy in people with HIV. At survey level, the immunoSEQ assay was run in its v3.0 version. Libraries were prepared by immunoSEQ multiplex PCR; TCRdb keeps only in-frame clonotypes and omits some of them. The sample holds roughly 17,000 clones, approximately 95% seen once. Source: unsorted PBMCs, taken 10.4 years after starting antiretroviral therapy. The receptors stem from a man aged 25-40 years with HIV.

The rearrangement uses TRBV15 and TRBJ2-1; a weak D match, TRBD1 (6 bases). CDR1 LNHNV and CDR2 YYDKDF come from the germline V gene (reference sequence). The V end lost 0 bases, the J end lost 9 bases, and 15 bases lay between the germline ends. CDR3 length equals 15 residues. The CDR3 nucleotides are TGTGCCACCAGCAGAGATCGGCTTCAAGGGGGTGAGCAGTTCTTC. This codes for CATSRDRLQGGEQFF.

The sample holds a few counts of this clone. This chain joins TRBV5-1 and TRBJ2-1; D could derive from TRBD1 or TRBD2 (5 bases each). Germline-derived CDR1 and CDR2 are SGHRS and YFSETQ. The CDR3 has 17 residues. V lost 0 bases and J 7 bases, leaving 20 bases between the germline ends. The CDR3 loop is CASSLAGARRAGNEQFF. CDR3 bases: TGCGCCAGCAGCTTGGCCGGGGCTCGCAGGGCTGGTAATGAGCAGTTCTTC.

This chain connects TRBV2 to TRBJ1-1; possibly TRBD1 for D (6 bases). Trimming shortened V by 5 bases and J by 3 bases, and 16 bases separated the two germline ends. The CDR3 contains 15 residues. Germline V gene lookup returns CDR1 SNHLY and CDR2 FYNNEI. CDR3 in DNA: TGTGCCAGCAGTTTTGACAGGACAGTCGACACTGAAGCTTTCTTT. Protein product: CASSFDRTVDTEAFF.

The chain links TRBV5-4 to TRBJ1-2; D is perhaps TRBD1 (6 bases). Per germline, CDR1 SGHNT and CDR2 YYREEE (reference sequence). This CDR3 has 17 amino acids. V gave up 7 bases and J gave up 1 base, with 23 bases separating them. In DNA form, the CDR3 reads TGTGCCAGCTCAACGAGAGAGGGACACCCAATTAACTATGGCTACACCTTC. Protein sequence: CASSTREGHPINYGYTF.

The J gene is TRBJ2-2, the V gene TRBV28; 9 nucleotides match TRBD1. The CDR3 totals 13 residues. Trimming took 9 bases from V and 5 from J; bases not matched to a gene: 4. Germline CDR1 reads MDHEN; CDR2 reads SYDVKM. CDR3 sequence reads: CASHRGRTGELFF. Written as DNA, the CDR3 is TGTGCCAGTCACAGGGGGCGGACCGGGGAGCTGTTTTTT. Full variable domain (rest looked up from reference TRBV28 and TRBJ2-2): DVKVTQSSRYLVKRTGEKVFLECVQDMDHENMFWYRQDPGLGLRLIYFSYDVKMKEKGDIPEGYSVSREKKERFSLILESASTNQTSMYLCASHRGRTGELFFGEGSRLTVL.

The chain links TRBV28 to TRBJ1-4; 8 bases are a match to TRBD1. Germline assignment: CDR1 MDHEN and CDR2 SYDVKM. Losses at the gene ends were 8 bases for V and 8 bases for J; bases not matched to a gene: 10. The CDR3 runs to 14 residues. In DNA, the CDR3 is TGTGCCAGCTCGGGACAGGCTGGTAACGAAAAACTGTTTTTT. Its translation is CASSGQAGNEKLFF.

This clone has only a few counts. V usage is TRBV6-1 and J usage is TRBJ1-6; D is undetermined. V dropped 6 bases and J dropped 7 bases, with 7 bases sitting between them. Germline assignment: CDR1 MNHNS and CDR2 SASEGT. This CDR3 has 12 amino acids. Here the CDR3 reads CASRSPNSPLHF. CDR3 DNA: TGTGCCAGCAGGAGCCCAAATTCACCCCTCCACTTT.

This chain links TRBV9 with TRBJ2-5; D is unclear. Germline V CDR1 and CDR2: SGDLS, YYNGEE. The ends were cut back, 0 bases at V and 2 bases at J, with 5 bases in the middle. The CDR3 spans 13 residues. In DNA form, the CDR3 reads TGTGCCAGCAGCGTAGCCCAGCAAGAGACCCAGTACTTC. This gives the protein CASSVAQQETQYF.

V usage is TRBV27 and J usage is TRBJ1-2; D is undetermined. V lost 4 bases to trimming and J lost 0 bases, with 12 bases between them. The length of the CDR3 is 15 residues. Germline lookup yields CDR1 MNHEY and CDR2 SMNVEV (reference sequence). CDR3 in DNA: TGTGCCAGCAGTTGCAGGAAACTAGCTAACTATGGCTACACCTTC. Protein product: CASSCRKLANYGYTF.

This chain uses TRBV11-3 with TRBJ2-5, with 11 bases that match TRBD2. After removal of 1 base from V and 4 bases from J, the junction contained 5 bases not matched to a gene. Germline V CDR1 and CDR2: SGHNT, YENEEA. The CDR3 extends over 16 amino acids. The CDR3 spells CASSLGLAGGRETQYF. CDR3 nucleotides: TGTGCCAGCAGCTTAGGATTAGCGGGGGGGAGAGAGACCCAGTACTTC.

This sequence joins TRBV11-2 and TRBJ2-6, with D unresolved. CDR3 length equals 15 residues. V was clipped by 8 bases and J by 0 bases, with 11 bases between them. Germline CDR1 SGHAT, CDR2 FQNNGV. CDR3 nucleotides: TGTGCCAGCGACGACCATGTCTCTGGGGCCAACGTCCTGACTTTC. It codes for CASDDHVSGANVLTF.

V and J are TRBV28 and TRBJ1-1; D is undetermined. V was clipped by 6 bases and J by 1 base, with 9 bases between them. The germline gives CDR1 MDHEN, CDR2 SYDVKM. CDR3 size: 13 residues. The CDR3 is CASRLPENTEAFF. CDR3 nucleotides: TGTGCCAGCAGGCTACCCGAGAACACTGAAGCTTTCTTT.

The chain employs TRBV6-5 and TRBJ2-1, with D unresolved. This CDR3 is 11 amino acids long. V was cut by 6 bases and J by 4 bases, with 4 bases left in between. Germline values: CDR1 MNHEY, CDR2 SVGAGI. The CDR3 DNA follows: TGTGCCAGCAGCCGGTACAATGAGCAGTTCTTC. This encodes CASSRYNEQFF.

This clone was seen only once. The CDR3: CASSPPGRGYTF. In DNA form, the CDR3 reads TGTGCCAGCAGCCCCCCGGGACGTGGCTACACCTTC. The chain carries TRBV7-9 and TRBJ1-2; possibly TRBD1 for D (5 bases). Germline V gives CDR1 SEHNR, CDR2 FQNEAQ (reference sequence). CDR3 length: 12 residues. Trimming cost V 5 bases and J 7 bases, with 11 bases left between them.

The V gene is TRBV7-2, the J gene TRBJ2-7, with 11 bases fitting TRBD1. Trimming at V came to 4 bases and at J to 2 bases, leaving 4 bases not matched to a gene. This CDR3 region has 15 residues. Germline V CDR1 and CDR2: SGHTA, FQGNSA. In nucleotides, the CDR3 is TGTGCCAGCAGCTCCGGGACAGGGGGGGCCTACGAGCAGTACTTC. Its translation: CASSSGTGGAYEQYF. The full variable domain, rest sourced from reference TRBV7-2 and TRBJ2-7, is GAGVSQSPSNKVTEKGKDVELRCDPISGHTALYWYRQSLGQGLEFLIYFQGNSAPDKSGLPSDRFSAERTGGSVSTLTIQRTQQEDSAVYLCASSSGTGGAYEQYFGPGTRLTVT.

The V gene is TRBV7-3, the J gene TRBJ2-2; D is unclear. Germline V lookup: CDR1 SGHTA, CDR2 FQGTGA. Trimming took off 5 bases at V and 0 bases at J, with 10 bases between the two ends. The CDR3 is made up of 15 amino acids. Written as DNA, the CDR3 is TGTGCCAGCAGCCTTAGCAGGACGAACACCGGGGAGCTGTTTTTT. It specifies CASSLSRTNTGELFF.

This chain uses TRBV7-3 with TRBJ1-5; D gene unclear. This CDR3 contains 13 residues. With 2 bases removed from V and 6 bases from J, the gap between germline ends came to 8 bases. Looked up from germline, CDR1 is SGHTA and CDR2 is FQGTGA. The CDR3: CASSLGVGQPQHF. CDR3 sequence (DNA): TGTGCCAGCAGCTTAGGCGTTGGTCAGCCCCAGCATTTT.

V and J are TRBV5-1 and TRBJ2-3; TRBD2 matches at 11 bases. In germline, CDR1 is SGHRS, CDR2 YFSETQ. V shed 4 bases, J shed 6 bases, and the junction held 13 bases outside the gene matches. The length of the CDR3 is 17 residues. In DNA form, the CDR3 reads TGCGCCAGCAGCGAGTTACTAGCGGGGGTAGCCAGGGATACGCAGTATTTT. This encodes CASSELLAGVARDTQYF.